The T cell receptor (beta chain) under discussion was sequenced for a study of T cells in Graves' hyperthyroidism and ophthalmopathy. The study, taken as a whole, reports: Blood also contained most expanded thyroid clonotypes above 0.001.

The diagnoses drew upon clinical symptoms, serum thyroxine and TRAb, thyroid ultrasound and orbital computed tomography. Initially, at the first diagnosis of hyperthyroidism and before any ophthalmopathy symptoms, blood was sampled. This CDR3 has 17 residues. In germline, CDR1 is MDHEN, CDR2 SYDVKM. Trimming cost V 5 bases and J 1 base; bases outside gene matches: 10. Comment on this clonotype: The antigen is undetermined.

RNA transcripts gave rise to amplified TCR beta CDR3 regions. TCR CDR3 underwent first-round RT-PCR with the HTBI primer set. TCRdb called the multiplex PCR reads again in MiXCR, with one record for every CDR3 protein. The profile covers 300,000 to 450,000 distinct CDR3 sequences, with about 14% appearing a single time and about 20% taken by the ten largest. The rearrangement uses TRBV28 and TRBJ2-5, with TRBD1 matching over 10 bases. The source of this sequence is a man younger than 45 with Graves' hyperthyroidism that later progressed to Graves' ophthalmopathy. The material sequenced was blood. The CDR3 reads CASSDWDRGEIQETQYF. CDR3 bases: TGTGCCAGCAGTGACTGGGACAGGGGCGAAATCCAAGAGACCCAGTACTTC.